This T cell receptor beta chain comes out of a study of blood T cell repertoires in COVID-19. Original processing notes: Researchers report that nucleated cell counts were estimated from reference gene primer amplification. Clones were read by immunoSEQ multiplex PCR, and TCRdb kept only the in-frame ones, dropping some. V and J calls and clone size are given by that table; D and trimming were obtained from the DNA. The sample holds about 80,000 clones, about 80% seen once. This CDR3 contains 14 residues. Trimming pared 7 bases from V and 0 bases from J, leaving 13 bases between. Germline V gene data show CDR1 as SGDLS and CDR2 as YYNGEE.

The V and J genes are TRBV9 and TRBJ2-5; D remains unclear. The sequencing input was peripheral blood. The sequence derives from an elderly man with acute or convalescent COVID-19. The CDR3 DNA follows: TGTGCCAGCTCCAGAACAGATTACCAAGAGACCCAGTACTTC. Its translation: CASSRTDYQETQYF.